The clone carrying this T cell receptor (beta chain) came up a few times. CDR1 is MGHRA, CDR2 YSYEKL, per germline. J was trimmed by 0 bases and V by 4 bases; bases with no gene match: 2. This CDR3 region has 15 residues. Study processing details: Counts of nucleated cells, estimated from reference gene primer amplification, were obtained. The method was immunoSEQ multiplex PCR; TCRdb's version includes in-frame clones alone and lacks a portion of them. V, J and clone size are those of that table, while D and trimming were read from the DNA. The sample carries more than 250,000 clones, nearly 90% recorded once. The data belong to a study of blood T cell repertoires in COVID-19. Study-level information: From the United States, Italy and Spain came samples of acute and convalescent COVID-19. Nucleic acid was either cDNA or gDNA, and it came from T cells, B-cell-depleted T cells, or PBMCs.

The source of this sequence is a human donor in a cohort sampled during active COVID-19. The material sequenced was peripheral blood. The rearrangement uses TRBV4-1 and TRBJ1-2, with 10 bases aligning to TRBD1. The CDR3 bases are TGCGCCAGCAGCCCGGGACAGGGGTCTAACTATGGCTACACCTTC. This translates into CASSPGQGSNYGYTF.